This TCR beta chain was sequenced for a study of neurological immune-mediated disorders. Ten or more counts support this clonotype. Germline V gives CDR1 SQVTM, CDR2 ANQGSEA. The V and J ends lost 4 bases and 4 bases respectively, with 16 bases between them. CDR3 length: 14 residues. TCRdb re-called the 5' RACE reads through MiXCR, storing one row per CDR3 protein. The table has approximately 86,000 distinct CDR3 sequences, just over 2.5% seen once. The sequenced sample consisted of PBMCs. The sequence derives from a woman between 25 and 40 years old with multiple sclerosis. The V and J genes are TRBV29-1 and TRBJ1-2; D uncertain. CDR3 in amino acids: CSVGKTPEAYGYTF. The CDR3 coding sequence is TGCAGCGTTGGGAAGACTCCCGAGGCCTATGGCTACACCTTC.